The T cell receptor (beta chain) under discussion was sequenced for a study of T cell responses to AZD1222 COVID-19 vaccine. Clones were sequenced by immunoSEQ multiplex PCR, and TCRdb holds only the in-frame ones, with some missing. The repertoire holds 150,000 to 180,000 clones, with about nine tenths as singletons. This specimen was peripheral blood, taken on day 0 of MenACWY control vaccination. This receptor was identified in an adult in good health.

Here the CDR3 DNA reads TGCAGCGTTGAAGATTCGGCCAGTATCGCTTTCTTT. Protein: CSVEDSASIAFF. The chain has TRBV29-1 and TRBJ1-1; D remains unclear. The ends were cut back, 0 bases at V and 11 bases at J, with 13 bases in the middle. Per germline, CDR1 SQVTM and CDR2 ANQGSEA. The CDR3 runs to 12 residues. Full variable domain (rest looked up from reference TRBV29-1 and TRBJ1-1): SAVISQKPSRDICQRGTSLTIQCQVDSQVTMMFWYRQQPGQSLTLIATANQGSEATYESGFVIDKFPISRPNLTFSTLTVSNMSPEDSSIYLCSVEDSASIAFFGQGTRLTVV.